Each of the 32 T cell receptor beta chains below was sequenced from the same sample in a study of liver allograft versus peripheral blood T cells. Study in general: Transplanted-liver T cell receptor repertoires were compared with recipients' peripheral blood repertoires.

TCRdb re-called the reads through MiXCR, storing one row per CDR3 protein. Among 10,000 to 15,000 distinct CDR3 sequences listed, 25% to 35% were seen once. The receptor set was obtained from a human patient who had a liver transplant. The graft donor may have contributed some T cells.

J is TRBJ2-7 and V is TRBV5-4; the D call may be TRBD1 or TRBD2 (5 bases each). The V end lost 2 bases, the J end lost 3 bases, and 12 bases lay between the germline ends. CDR3 length: 14 amino acids. Germline assignment: CDR1 SGHNT and CDR2 YYREEE (reference sequence). DNA of the CDR3: TGTGCCAGCAGCTTAGAGGGGTTTTTCTACGAGCAGTACTTC. It specifies CASSLEGFFYEQYF.

This clonotype was observed many times. The chain uses TRBV18 and TRBJ1-5; D possibly corresponds to TRBD1 (5 bases). CDR3 size: 17 residues. CDR1 and CDR2 (germline): KGHSH, LQKENI. V gave up 2 bases and J gave up 2 bases, with 16 bases separating them. In DNA, the CDR3 is TGTGCCAGCTCACCAAGGCGCGGGGGTACGGGCAATCAGCCCCAGCATTTT. As protein: CASSPRRGGTGNQPQHF.

The J gene is TRBJ2-2, the V gene TRBV9, with D possibly matching TRBD1 (5 bases). V was clipped by 3 bases and J by 4 bases, with 19 bases between them. In germline, CDR1 is SGDLS, CDR2 YYNGEE. The CDR3 totals 17 residues. This CDR3 reads CASSGGLNYEITGELFF. CDR3 in DNA: TGTGCCAGCAGCGGGGGCCTTAACTACGAGATCACCGGGGAGCTGTTTTTT.

This sequence joins TRBV5-4 and TRBJ1-4, with D possibly being TRBD1 (5 bases). Germline values: CDR1 SGHNT, CDR2 YYREEE (reference sequence). The V end lost 4 bases, the J end lost 8 bases, and 21 bases lay between the germline ends. The CDR3 covers 16 residues. The CDR3 bases are TGTGCCAGCAGCCCTGGGGGGACGGCGGTAGGGGAAAAACTGTTTTTT. This sequence encodes CASSPGGTAVGEKLFF.

This clonotype was counted ten times or more. V usage is TRBV5-4 and J usage is TRBJ1-1, with D possibly being TRBD1 (5 bases). CDR1 and CDR2 (germline): SGHNT, YYREEE (reference sequence). The CDR3 extends over 14 amino acids. Trimming left V 4 bases short and J 1 base short, with 11 bases between. CDR3: CASSGRQPNTEAFF. In nucleotides, the CDR3 is TGTGCCAGCAGCGGGCGACAGCCGAACACTGAAGCTTTCTTT.

This clonotype is medium-sized (0.01 to 0.1%) by share. This chain links TRBV29-1 with TRBJ2-5, with D perhaps TRBD2 (5 bases). This CDR3 comprises 13 residues. Germline V CDR1 and CDR2: SQVTM, ANQGSEA. V was pared by 7 bases and J by 4 bases, with 16 bases between. CDR3 in DNA: TGCAGCGGAGGACTTGAGCCTTCAGAGACCCAGTACTTC. This encodes CSGGLEPSETQYF.

This clonotype was recorded a few times. The gene calls are TRBV6-5 and TRBJ1-1; TRBD1 is a possible D gene (6 bases). This CDR3 is built from 14 residues. Germline V gives CDR1 MNHEY, CDR2 SVGAGI. V dropped 6 bases and J dropped 5 bases, with 16 bases sitting between them. The CDR3: CASRGTGFGTEAFF. The CDR3 DNA reads as TGTGCCAGCAGGGGTACAGGGTTTGGTACTGAAGCTTTCTTT.

The genes are TRBV6-5 and TRBJ2-2, with TRBD2 matching over 10 bases. The germline gives CDR1 MNHEY, CDR2 SVGAGI. The CDR3 spans 15 residues. J was trimmed by 6 bases and V by 6 bases; bases with no gene match: 7. The CDR3: CASSLSGGYPGELFF. As DNA, the CDR3 is TGTGCCAGCAGCCTTAGCGGGGGGTATCCCGGGGAGCTGTTTTTT.

The J gene is TRBJ1-2, the V gene TRBV6-2 or TRBV6-3, with a weak D call TRBD1 (5 bases). The CDR3 sequence is 14 residues long. Per the germline V gene, CDR1 is MNHEY and CDR2 is SVGEGT. Deletions cut 10 bases from V and 4 bases from J, with 19 bases between. The CDR3 loop reads CATVPPGTAYGYTF. The CDR3 DNA sequence: TGTGCCACCGTCCCCCCCGGGACGGCCTATGGCTACACCTTC.

By share of the sample, this clonotype is medium-sized (0.01 to 0.1%). The chain is built from TRBV6-2 or TRBV6-3 and TRBJ2-2; 12 bases fit TRBD2. Germline V lookup: CDR1 MNHEY, CDR2 SVGEGT. The CDR3 is 15 amino acids. J gave up 5 bases and V 10 bases, and 8 bases lay outside the gene matches. CDR3 coding DNA: TGTGCCAACCTTAGTACTAGCGGGAGGACCGGGGAGCTGTTTTTT. It codes for CANLSTSGRTGELFF.

The chain links TRBV7-9 to TRBJ2-1; D gene ambiguous. Trimming pared 4 bases from V and 7 bases from J, leaving 8 bases between. The CDR3 loop spans 12 amino acids. Germline CDR1 and CDR2: SEHNR and FQNEAQ (reference sequence). The DNA of the CDR3 is TGTGCCAGCAGCTCCGTAAGGAATGAGCAGTTCTTC. This gives the protein CASSSVRNEQFF.

The gene calls are TRBV19 and TRBJ1-5; 9 bases match TRBD1. The J segment lost 9 bases and the V segment lost 5 bases, leaving 5 bases of the junction unmatched. The germline CDR1 and CDR2 sequences are LNHDA and SQIVND (reference sequence). The CDR3 extends over 13 amino acids. The CDR3 nucleotides read TGTGCCAGTAGTCGTGGGGGACAGGGGCCCCAGCATTTT. It yields the protein CASSRGGQGPQHF.

There are a few counts of this clonotype. V and J are TRBV6-5 and TRBJ1-2, with D unresolved. V lost 0 bases and J lost 4, with 12 bases in between. The CDR3 is made up of 15 amino acids. Germline CDR1 reads MNHEY; CDR2 reads SVGAGI. CDR3 loop: CASSYSNSLPYGYTF. Written as DNA, the CDR3 is TGTGCCAGCAGTTACTCCAACTCTTTGCCCTATGGCTACACCTTC.

This clonotype turned up a few times. The genes are TRBV12-3 or TRBV12-4 and TRBJ2-3; 10 bases are a match to TRBD2. J was trimmed by 0 bases and V by 4 bases; bases with no gene match: 16. The CDR3 has 20 residues. In nucleotides, the CDR3 is TGTGCCAGCAGTTCTTGGCTTAGCGGGGGGACTCGAATCAGCACAGATACGCAGTATTTT. This encodes CASSSWLSGGTRISTDTQYF.

Comment on this clonotype: A much bigger clone sits one base away, suggesting this may be a read error. The V and J genes are TRBV6-1 and TRBJ1-6; the D gene is possibly TRBD1 (5 bases). The CDR3 is 16 residues long. CDR1 and CDR2 (germline): MNHNS, SASEGT. V dropped 5 bases and J dropped 2 bases, with 13 bases sitting between them. The CDR3 DNA sequence: TGTGCCAGCAGTCATGAGACAGTCACCTATAATTCACCCCTCCACTTT. Translating it yields CASSHETVTYNSPLHF.

This clonotype was recorded many times. V gene TRBV7-9 combines with J gene TRBJ2-3, with D unclear. The CDR3 runs 15 residues. CDR1 is SEHNR and CDR2 is FQNEAQ in the germline V gene (reference sequence). Trimming removed 1 base at V and 0 bases at J, with 8 bases between. CDR3 amino acids: CASSLDGGSTDTQYF. Here the CDR3 DNA reads TGTGCCAGCAGCTTAGATGGCGGAAGCACAGATACGCAGTATTTT.

The chain joins TRBV5-4 to TRBJ2-3, with D hard to call. CDR1 is SGHNT, CDR2 YYREEE, per germline (reference sequence). The CDR3 is 14 amino acids. V was trimmed by 1 base and J by 1 base, leaving 7 bases between them. The CDR3 loop is CASSLFTGTDTQYF. As DNA, the CDR3 is TGTGCCAGCAGCTTGTTTACCGGCACAGATACGCAGTATTTT.

The chain joins TRBV6-2 or TRBV6-3 to TRBJ1-2, with D tentatively TRBD1 (6 bases). CDR1 is MNHEY, CDR2 SVGEGT, per germline. The V and J ends lost 8 bases and 0 bases respectively, with 10 bases between them. The CDR3 runs 13 residues. The CDR3 is CASLDSSNYGYTF. CDR3 nucleotides: TGTGCCAGCCTGGACAGCTCTAACTATGGCTACACCTTC.

Relative to its sample, this clonotype is medium-sized (0.01 to 0.1%). CDR3 DNA sequence: TGTGCCAGTAGTACTGGGACAGGGCTCACCGGGGAGCTGTTTTTT. Its protein is CASSTGTGLTGELFF. This chain joins TRBV19 and TRBJ2-2; TRBD1 matches 9 bases. After removal of 4 bases from V and 4 bases from J, the junction contained 4 bases not matched to a gene. The CDR3 loop spans 15 amino acids. CDR1 LNHDA and CDR2 SQIVND come from the germline V gene (reference sequence). Variable domain in full (rest from reference TRBV19 and TRBJ2-2): DGGITQSPKYLFRKEGQNVTLSCEQNLNHDAMYWYRQDPGQGLRLIYYSQIVNDFQKGDIAEGYSVSREKKESFPLTVTSAQKNPTAFYLCASSTGTGLTGELFFGEGSRLTVL.

V and J are TRBV9 and TRBJ1-4, with D perhaps matching TRBD1 (6 bases). The V end was cut by 3 bases, the J end by 14 bases, with 17 bases between. Germline CDR1 is SGDLS and CDR2 is YYNGEE. CDR3 size: 13 residues. The CDR3 region is CASSEDMGASLFF. The DNA for the CDR3 is TGTGCCAGCAGCGAAGATATGGGGGCGAGTCTGTTTTTT.

By proportion, this clonotype is medium-sized. V gene TRBV29-1 combines with J gene TRBJ2-3, with 8 bases fitting TRBD1. V was pared by 1 base and J by 6 bases, with 9 bases of the junction left unmatched. CDR3 length: 15 residues. Per the germline V gene, CDR1 is SQVTM and CDR2 is ANQGSEA. The CDR3 DNA reads as TGCAGCGTTGAAGGGGTTGGCCAGGGGGCGGATACGCAGTATTTT. Translation: CSVEGVGQGADTQYF.

This clonotype was picked up a small number of times. V usage is TRBV6-1 and J usage is TRBJ1-2; a weak D match, TRBD1 (5 bases). Trimming removed 0 bases from V and 0 bases from J, with 5 bases in between. The CDR3 runs 14 residues. Germline V gene sequence: CDR1 MNHNS, CDR2 SASEGT. The CDR3 sequence: CASSEATANYGYTF. In nucleotides, the CDR3 is TGTGCCAGCAGTGAAGCGACAGCTAACTATGGCTACACCTTC.

This clonotype was observed a handful of times. CDR3 nucleotide sequence: TGTGCCAGCAGTCTTACGGGATCGGGGCCCTACGAGCAGTACTTC. It yields the protein CASSLTGSGPYEQYF. The gene calls are TRBV6-5 and TRBJ2-7; D is possibly TRBD1 or TRBD2 (5 bases each). There are 15 residues in the CDR3. Trimming left V 5 bases short and J 2 bases short, with 16 bases between. Germline values: CDR1 MNHEY, CDR2 SVGAGI.

By sample fraction, this clonotype is medium-sized. This chain links TRBV19 with TRBJ1-1; the match to TRBD1 covers 10 bases. The CDR3 is 17 residues long. With V trimmed by 5 bases and J by 0 bases, 9 bases remained unmatched. CDR1 LNHDA and CDR2 SQIVND come from the germline V gene (reference sequence). The CDR3 here is CASSAQTGGAVNTEAFF. CDR3 nucleotides: TGTGCCAGTAGTGCCCAGACAGGGGGCGCGGTGAACACTGAAGCTTTCTTT.

This clonotype occurred once. The V and J genes are TRBV18 and TRBJ1-5, with D possibly TRBD1 on 6 matching bases. The CDR3 is 13 amino acids. Germline V CDR1 and CDR2: KGHSH, LQKENI. V was trimmed by 6 bases and J by 6 bases, leaving 12 bases between them. The CDR3 region is CASSREGVQPQHF. For the CDR3, the DNA is TGTGCCAGCTCCCGGGAGGGGGTTCAGCCCCAGCATTTT.

The chain uses TRBV5-1 and TRBJ2-1; tentative D call: TRBD1 (5 bases). V was shortened by 3 bases and J by 0 bases, with 10 bases between the two germline ends. This CDR3 has 15 residues. Germline CDR1 and CDR2: SGHRS and YFSETQ. The CDR3 sequence: CASSYDQGSYNEQFF. The CDR3 bases are TGCGCCAGCAGCTACGACCAGGGCTCCTACAATGAGCAGTTCTTC.

Ten or more counts support this clonotype. The rearrangement links TRBV6-1 to TRBJ1-2, with a possible D match to TRBD1 (5 bases). The length of the CDR3 is 12 residues. Germline CDR1 MNHNS, CDR2 SASEGT. Trimming pared 4 bases from V and 7 bases from J, leaving 10 bases between. The CDR3 sequence is CASSGGAAGYTF. The CDR3 DNA is TGTGCCAGCAGTGGAGGGGCGGCTGGCTACACCTTC.

The chain carries TRBV6-5 and TRBJ2-7, with D unclear. Germline CDR1 reads MNHEY; CDR2 reads SVGAGI. The CDR3 is 14 residues long. Trimming stripped 2 bases from V and 0 bases from J, with 8 bases between. The CDR3 region is CASSYNSYSYEQYF. The DNA of the CDR3 is TGTGCCAGCAGTTACAACAGCTACTCCTACGAGCAGTACTTC.

This clonotype was detected many times. This rearrangement joins TRBV30 to TRBJ1-2; D possibly corresponds to TRBD1 (6 bases). The germline CDR1 and CDR2 sequences are GTSNPN and SVGIG (reference sequence). V dropped 3 bases and J dropped 6 bases, with 14 bases sitting between them. The CDR3 sequence is 13 residues long. The DNA for the CDR3 is TGTGCCTGGAGCGCCACAGGGAGGGATGGCTACACCTTC. Its translation is CAWSATGRDGYTF.

The J gene is TRBJ2-7, the V gene TRBV12-3 or TRBV12-4; TRBD2 agrees at 7 bases. The CDR3 has 17 residues. V dropped 6 bases and J dropped 1; count of bases not matched to a gene: 15. CDR3 region: CASSPTPRSSGSYEQYF. The DNA for the CDR3 is TGTGCCAGCAGCCCTACGCCGAGGTCTAGCGGTTCCTACGAGCAGTACTTC.

This clonotype came up once. The chain combines TRBV20-1 with TRBJ2-5, with D possibly matching TRBD1 (5 bases). Per the germline V gene, CDR1 is DFQATT and CDR2 is SNEGSKA (reference sequence). The CDR3 runs 12 residues. V lost 3 bases and J 3 bases, leaving 8 bases between the germline ends. CDR3 coding DNA: TGCAGTGCTAGCGCGACAGAAGAGACCCAGTACTTC. Protein product: CSASATEETQYF.

By proportion, this clonotype is medium-sized. The rearrangement joins TRBV19 to TRBJ1-4, with D uncertain. This CDR3 contains 13 residues. The V and J ends lost 6 bases and 3 bases respectively, with 8 bases between them. The germline gives CDR1 LNHDA, CDR2 SQIVND (reference sequence). CDR3 region: CASSSGANEKLFF. The DNA for the CDR3 is TGTGCCAGTAGCTCGGGAGCTAATGAAAAACTGTTTTTT.